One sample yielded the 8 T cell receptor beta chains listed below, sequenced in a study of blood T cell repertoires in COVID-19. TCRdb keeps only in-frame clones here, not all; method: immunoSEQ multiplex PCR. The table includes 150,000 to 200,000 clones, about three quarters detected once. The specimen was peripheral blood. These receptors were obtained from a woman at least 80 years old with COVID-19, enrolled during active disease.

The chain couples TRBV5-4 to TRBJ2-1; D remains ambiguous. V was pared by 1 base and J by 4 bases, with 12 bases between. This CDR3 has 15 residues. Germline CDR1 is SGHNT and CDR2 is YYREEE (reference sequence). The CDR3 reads CASSLSPPTYNEQFF. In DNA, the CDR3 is TGTGCCAGCAGCTTGTCCCCGCCGACTTACAATGAGCAGTTCTTC.

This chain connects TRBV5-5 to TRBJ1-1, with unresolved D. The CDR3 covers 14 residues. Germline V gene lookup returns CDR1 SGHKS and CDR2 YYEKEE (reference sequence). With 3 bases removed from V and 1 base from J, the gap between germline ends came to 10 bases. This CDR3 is CASSSGVWNTEAFF. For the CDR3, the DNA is TGTGCCAGCAGCTCCGGGGTGTGGAACACTGAAGCTTTCTTT.

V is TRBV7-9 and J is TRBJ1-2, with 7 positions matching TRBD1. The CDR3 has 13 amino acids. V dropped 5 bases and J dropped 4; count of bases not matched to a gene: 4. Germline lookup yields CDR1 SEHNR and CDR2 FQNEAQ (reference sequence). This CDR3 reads CASSIQGVYGYTF. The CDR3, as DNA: TGTGCCAGCAGCATCCAGGGGGTCTATGGCTACACCTTC.

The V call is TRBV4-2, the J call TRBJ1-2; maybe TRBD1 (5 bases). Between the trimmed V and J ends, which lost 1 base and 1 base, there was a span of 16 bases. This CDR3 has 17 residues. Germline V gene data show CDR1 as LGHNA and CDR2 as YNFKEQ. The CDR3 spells CASSQGFPARDNYGYTF. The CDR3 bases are TGTGCCAGCAGCCAAGGTTTCCCGGCCAGGGATAACTATGGCTACACCTTC.

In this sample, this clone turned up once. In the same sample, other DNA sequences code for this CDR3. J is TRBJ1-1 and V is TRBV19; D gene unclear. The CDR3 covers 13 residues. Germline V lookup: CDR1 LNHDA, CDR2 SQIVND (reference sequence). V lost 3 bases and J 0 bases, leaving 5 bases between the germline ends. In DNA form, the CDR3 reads TGTGCCAGTAGTATTTCGTTGAACACTGAAGCTTTCTTT. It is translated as CASSISLNTEAFF.

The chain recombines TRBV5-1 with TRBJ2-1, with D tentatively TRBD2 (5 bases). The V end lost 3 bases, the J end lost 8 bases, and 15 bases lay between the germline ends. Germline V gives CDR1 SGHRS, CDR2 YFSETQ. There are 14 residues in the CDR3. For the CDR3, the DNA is TGCGCCAGCAGCTCGCTCGAAGGACTTCATGAGCAGTTCTTC. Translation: CASSSLEGLHEQFF. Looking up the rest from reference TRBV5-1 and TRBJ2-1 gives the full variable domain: KAGVTQTPRYLIKTRGQQVTLSCSPISGHRSVSWYQQTPGQGLQFLFEYFSETQRNKGNFPGRFSGRQFSNSRSEMNVSTLELGDSALYLCASSSLEGLHEQFFGPGTRLTVL.

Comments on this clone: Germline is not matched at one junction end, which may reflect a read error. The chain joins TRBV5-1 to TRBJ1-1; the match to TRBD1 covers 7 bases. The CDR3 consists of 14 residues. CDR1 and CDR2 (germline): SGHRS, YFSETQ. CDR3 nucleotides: TGCGCCGGCAGCGGGGAATGGACAGGCTCCGAAGCTTTCTTT. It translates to CAGSGEWTGSEAFF.

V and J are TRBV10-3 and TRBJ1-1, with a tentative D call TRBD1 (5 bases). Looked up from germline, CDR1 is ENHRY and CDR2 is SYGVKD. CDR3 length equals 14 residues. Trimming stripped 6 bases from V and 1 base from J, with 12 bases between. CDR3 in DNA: TGTGCCATCAGCCCGACAGCCCCGAACACTGAAGCTTTCTTT. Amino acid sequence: CAISPTAPNTEAFF.